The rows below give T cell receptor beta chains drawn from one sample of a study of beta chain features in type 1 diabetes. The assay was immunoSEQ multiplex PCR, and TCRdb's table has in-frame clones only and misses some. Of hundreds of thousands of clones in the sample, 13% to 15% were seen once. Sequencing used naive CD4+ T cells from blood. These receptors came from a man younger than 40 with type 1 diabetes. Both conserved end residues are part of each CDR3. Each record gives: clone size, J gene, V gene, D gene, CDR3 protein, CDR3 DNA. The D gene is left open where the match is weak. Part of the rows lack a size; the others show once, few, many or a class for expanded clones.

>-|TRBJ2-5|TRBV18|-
CASSPVQKLAETQYF
TGTGCCAGCTCACCGGTCCAGAAACTAGCAGAGACCCAGTACTTC
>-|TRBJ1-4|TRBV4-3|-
CASSQDFSAQGKLFF
TGCGCCAGCAGCCAAGATTTCAGTGCCCAGGGAAAACTGTTTTTT
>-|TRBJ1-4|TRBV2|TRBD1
CAGGRTGEKLFF
TGTGCCGGGGGGAGGACAGGTGAAAAACTGTTTTTT
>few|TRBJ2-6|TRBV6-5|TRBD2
CASSYLTSAGANVLTF
TGTGCCAGCAGTTACCTGACTAGCGCTGGGGCCAACGTCCTGACTTTC
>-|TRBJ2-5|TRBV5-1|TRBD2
CASSLAGQREETQYF
TGCGCCAGCAGCTTGGCCGGCCAGCGGGAGGAGACCCAGTACTTC
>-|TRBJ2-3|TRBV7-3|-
CASSLYSSTDTQYF
TGTGCCAGCAGCTTATACAGTAGCACAGATACGCAGTATTTT
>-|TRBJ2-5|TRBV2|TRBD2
CASSPISWTRQETQYF
TGTGCCAGCAGCCCCATATCCTGGACTAGGCAAGAGACCCAGTACTTC
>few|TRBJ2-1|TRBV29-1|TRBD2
CSVDGVAGGDEQFF
TGCAGCGTTGATGGGGTAGCGGGAGGAGATGAGCAGTTCTTC
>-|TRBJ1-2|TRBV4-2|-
CASSQEDRPYGYTF
TGTGCCAGCAGCCAAGAGGACAGACCCTATGGCTACACCTTC
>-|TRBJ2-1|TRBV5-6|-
CASSLWAGYNEQFF
TGTGCCAGCAGCTTGTGGGCTGGCTACAATGAGCAGTTCTTC
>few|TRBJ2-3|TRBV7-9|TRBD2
CASSRASGGTDTQYF
TGTGCCAGCAGCCGAGCTAGCGGAGGCACAGATACGCAGTATTTT
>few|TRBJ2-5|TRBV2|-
CASSGTDQETQYF
TGTGCCAGCAGTGGGACAGACCAAGAGACCCAGTACTTC
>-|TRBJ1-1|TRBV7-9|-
CASSPQENTEAFF
TGTGCCAGCAGCCCTCAGGAGAACACTGAAGCTTTCTTT
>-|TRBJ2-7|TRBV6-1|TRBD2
CASSEGPAGPYEQYF
TGTGCCAGCAGTGAAGGCCCAGCGGGGCCCTACGAGCAGTACTTC
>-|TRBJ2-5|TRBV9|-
CASSSALDRAQYF
TGTGCCAGCAGCTCCGCATTAGATCGGGCCCAGTACTTC
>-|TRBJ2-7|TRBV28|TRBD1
CASSLSGQGEYEQYF
TGTGCCAGCAGTTTATCCGGACAGGGCGAATACGAGCAGTACTTC
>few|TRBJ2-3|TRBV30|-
CASRESTDTQYF
TGTGCCAGCCGGGAGAGCACAGATACGCAGTATTTT
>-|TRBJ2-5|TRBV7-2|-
CASSTRGQETQYF
TGTGCCAGCAGCACGCGGGGACAAGAGACCCAGTACTTC
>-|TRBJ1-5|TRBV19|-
CASSERQGNQPQHF
TGTGCCAGTAGCGAAAGGCAGGGCAATCAGCCCCAGCATTTT